This TCR beta chain was found in a study of blood T cell repertoires in COVID-19. Study in general: Samples of COVID-19 (acute and convalescent) were obtained from the United States, Italy and Spain. T cells, B-cell-depleted T cells, or PBMCs provided the cDNA or gDNA that served as material.

Original processing notes: Researchers report that nucleated cell counts were estimated from reference gene primer amplification. The data were produced by immunoSEQ multiplex PCR, yet TCRdb's version contains in-frame clones alone and is incomplete. That table furnishes V, J and clone size, whereas the DNA furnished D and trimming. The table has roughly 90,000 clones, around 85% seen once; the top ten hold roughly 12%. Germline CDR1 and CDR2: MNHEY and SVGEGT. The trim removed 2 bases at V and 5 bases at J, leaving 6 bases unmatched. The CDR3 consists of 16 residues. The source is a human donor in a cohort sampled during active COVID-19. The J gene is TRBJ2-2, the V gene TRBV6-2 or TRBV6-3, with 9 bases identical to TRBD1. Sequenced: peripheral blood. The DNA of the CDR3 is TGTGCCAGCAGTTACGGACAGGGGCGCAGTACCGGGGAGCTGTTTTTT. This gives the protein CASSYGQGRSTGELFF.